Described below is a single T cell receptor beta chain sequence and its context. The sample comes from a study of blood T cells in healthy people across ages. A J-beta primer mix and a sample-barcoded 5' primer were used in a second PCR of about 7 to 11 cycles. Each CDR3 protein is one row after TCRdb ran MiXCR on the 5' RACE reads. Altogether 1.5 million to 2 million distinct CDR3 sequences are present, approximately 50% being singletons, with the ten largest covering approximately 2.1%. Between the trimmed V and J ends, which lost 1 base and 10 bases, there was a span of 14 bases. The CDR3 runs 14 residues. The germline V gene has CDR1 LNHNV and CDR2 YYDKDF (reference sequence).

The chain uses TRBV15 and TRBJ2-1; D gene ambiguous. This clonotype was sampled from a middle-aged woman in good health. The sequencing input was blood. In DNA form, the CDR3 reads TGTGCCACCAGCAGAGTTCCGGGCAAAAGCGAGCAGTTCTTC. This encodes CATSRVPGKSEQFF.